Given below is one TCR beta chain in context. The V segment lost 5 bases and the J segment 7 bases; nucleotides outside the gene matches: 5. This CDR3 has 15 residues. From germline, CDR1 is SNHLY and CDR2 FYNNEI. The data originate from a study of blood T cell repertoires in COVID-19. The table came from immunoSEQ multiplex PCR; TCRdb's copy has only in-frame clones and leaves some out. The table has some 150,000 clones, roughly 84% seen once. Sequencing used PBMCs or T cells enriched from blood (not recorded which). The chain couples TRBV2 to TRBJ1-6, with 10 bases fitting TRBD1. The receptor was derived from a woman aged 50 to 60 who had been exposed to COVID-19. The CDR3 sequence: CASSPGTGANSPLHF. CDR3 nucleotide sequence: TGTGCCAGCAGTCCCGGGACAGGGGCCAATTCACCCCTCCACTTT.